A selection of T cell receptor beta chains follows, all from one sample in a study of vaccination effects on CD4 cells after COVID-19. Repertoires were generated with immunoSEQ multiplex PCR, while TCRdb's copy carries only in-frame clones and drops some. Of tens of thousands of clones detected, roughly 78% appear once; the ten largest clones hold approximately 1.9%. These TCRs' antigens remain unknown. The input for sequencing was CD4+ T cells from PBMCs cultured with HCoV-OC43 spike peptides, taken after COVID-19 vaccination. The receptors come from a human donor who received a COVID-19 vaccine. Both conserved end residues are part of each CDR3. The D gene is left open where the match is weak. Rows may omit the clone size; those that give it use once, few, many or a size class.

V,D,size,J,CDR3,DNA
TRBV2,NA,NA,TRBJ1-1,CASSRDGNTEAFF,TGTGCCAGCAGTAGGGACGGGAACACTGAAGCTTTCTTT
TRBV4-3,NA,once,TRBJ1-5,CASRSRGRGGQPQHF,TGCGCCAGCAGAAGTAGAGGTAGGGGTGGTCAGCCCCAGCATTTT
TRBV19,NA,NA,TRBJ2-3,CASSLRQPTDTQYF,TGTGCCAGTAGTCTACGACAGCCCACAGATACGCAGTATTTT
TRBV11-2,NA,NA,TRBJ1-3,CASSPIRDSGNTIYF,TGTGCCAGCAGCCCCATTAGGGATTCTGGAAACACCATATATTTT
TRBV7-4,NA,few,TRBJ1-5,CASSQPDEGRYGLSNQPQHF,TGTGCCAGCAGCCAACCCGACGAGGGTCGATATGGGTTGAGCAATCAGCCCCAGCATTTT
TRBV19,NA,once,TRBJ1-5,CASKKGGDQPQHF,TGTGCCAGTAAGAAGGGAGGAGATCAGCCCCAGCATTTT
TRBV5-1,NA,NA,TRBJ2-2,CASSLVVDTGELFF,TGCGCCAGCAGCTTGGTGGTCGACACCGGGGAGCTGTTTTTT
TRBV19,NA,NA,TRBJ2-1,CAASRSPLSYNEQFF,TGTGCCGCTTCCCGGAGTCCTCTCTCCTACAATGAGCAGTTCTTC
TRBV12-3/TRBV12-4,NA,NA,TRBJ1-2,CASSLSGSYGYTF,TGTGCCAGCAGTTTATCGGGGTCCTATGGCTACACCTTC
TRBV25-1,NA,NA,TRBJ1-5,CASSGTASNQPQHF,TGTGCCAGCAGTGGTACAGCTAGCAATCAGCCCCAGCATTTT
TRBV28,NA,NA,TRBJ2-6,CASSLQRASGANVLTF,TGTGCCAGCAGTTTACAAAGAGCCTCTGGGGCCAACGTCCTGACTTTC
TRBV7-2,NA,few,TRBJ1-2,CASSLGSTVRGYTF,TGTGCCAGCAGCTTAGGATCGACGGTCAGAGGCTACACCTTC
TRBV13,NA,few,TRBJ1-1,CASSFGASNTEAFF,TGTGCCAGCAGCTTCGGAGCCTCGAACACTGAAGCTTTCTTT
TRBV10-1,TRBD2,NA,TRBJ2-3,CASSESTGLATDTQYF,TGCGCCAGCAGTGAGTCGACGGGACTAGCCACAGATACGCAGTATTTT
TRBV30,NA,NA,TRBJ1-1,CAWSVHGDTEAFF,TGTGCCTGGAGTGTACATGGGGACACTGAAGCTTTCTTT
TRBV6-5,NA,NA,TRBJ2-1,CASSYGRWNEQFF,TGTGCCAGCAGTTACGGGAGGTGGAATGAGCAGTTCTTC
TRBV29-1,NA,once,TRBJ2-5,CSADPGPRETQYF,TGCAGCGCCGATCCCGGCCCGCGAGAGACCCAGTACTTC
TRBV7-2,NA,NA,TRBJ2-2,CASSLGQGWTGELFF,TGTGCCAGCAGCTTAGGCCAGGGGTGGACCGGGGAGCTGTTTTTT
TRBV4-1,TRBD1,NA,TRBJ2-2,CASSHGQGKNTGELFF,TGCGCCAGCAGCCATGGACAGGGAAAGAACACCGGGGAGCTGTTTTTT
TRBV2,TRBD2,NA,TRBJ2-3,CASSIAGSTDTQYF,TGTGCCAGCAGTATAGCGGGAAGCACAGATACGCAGTATTTT
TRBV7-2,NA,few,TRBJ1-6,CASSSQSRIESPLHF,TGTGCCAGCAGCTCCCAATCGAGAATAGAATCACCCCTCCACTTT
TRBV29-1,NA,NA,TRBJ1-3,CSVEDPHSGNTIYF,TGCAGCGTTGAAGACCCACACTCTGGAAACACCATATATTTT
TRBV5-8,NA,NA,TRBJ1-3,CASSLPVPGNTIYF,TGTGCCAGCAGCTTGCCGGTGCCTGGAAACACCATATATTTT
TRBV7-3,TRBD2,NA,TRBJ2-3,CASSMRGGTDTQYF,TGTGCCAGCAGCATGCGGGGGGGAACAGATACGCAGTATTTT
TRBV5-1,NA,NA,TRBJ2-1,CASTHRGEPGYNEQFF,TGCGCCAGCACGCACCGGGGAGAGCCAGGTTACAATGAGCAGTTCTTC
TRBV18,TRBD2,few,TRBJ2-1,CASSPRTGGLDEQFF,TGTGCCAGCTCACCACGTACGGGGGGGCTCGATGAGCAGTTCTTC
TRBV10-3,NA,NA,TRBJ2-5,CAISGGGKTGTQETQYF,TGTGCCATCAGTGGGGGGGGGAAGACAGGTACTCAAGAGACCCAGTACTTC
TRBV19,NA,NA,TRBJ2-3,CASSIAATDTQYF,TGTGCCAGTAGTATAGCGGCTACAGATACGCAGTATTTT
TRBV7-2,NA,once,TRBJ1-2,CASSLYRTADGYGYTF,TGTGCCAGCAGCTTATACCGGACAGCCGATGGGTATGGCTACACCTTC
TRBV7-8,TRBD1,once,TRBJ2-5,CASSISTGKTQYF,TGTGCCAGCAGCATCTCGACAGGGAAGACCCAGTACTTC
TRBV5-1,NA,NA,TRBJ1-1,CASSLVGGLNTEAFF,TGCGCCAGCAGCTTGGTGGGGGGCTTGAACACTGAAGCTTTCTTT
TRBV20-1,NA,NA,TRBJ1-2,CSTQQNYGYTF,TGCAGTACTCAGCAAAACTATGGCTACACCTTC
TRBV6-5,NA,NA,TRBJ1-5,CASSVGGQVNQPQHF,TGTGCCAGCAGCGTAGGGGGGCAGGTCAATCAGCCCCAGCATTTT
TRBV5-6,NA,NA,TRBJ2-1,CASSLVGGSHNEQFF,TGTGCCAGCAGCTTGGTGGGGGGTTCCCACAATGAGCAGTTCTTC
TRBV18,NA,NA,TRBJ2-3,CASSPPGAVGTDTQYF,TGTGCCAGCTCACCACCGGGGGCCGTTGGCACAGATACGCAGTATTTT
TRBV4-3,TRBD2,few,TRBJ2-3,CASSQRYRGGITDTQYF,TGCGCCAGCAGCCAAAGGTATCGCGGGGGTATCACAGATACGCAGTATTTT
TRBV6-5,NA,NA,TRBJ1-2,CASSPLAQNYGYTF,TGTGCCAGCAGCCCCCTCGCGCAGAACTATGGCTACACCTTC
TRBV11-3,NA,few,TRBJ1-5,CASSRWDNQPQHF,TGTGCCAGCAGCCGTTGGGACAATCAGCCCCAGCATTTT
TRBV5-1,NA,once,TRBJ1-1,CASSEREGRGYTEAFF,TGCGCCAGCAGCGAACGAGAAGGGCGGGGTTACACTGAAGCTTTCTTT
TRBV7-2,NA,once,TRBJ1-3,CASSLVPGASGNTIYF,TGTGCCAGCAGCTTAGTCCCGGGAGCCTCTGGAAACACCATATATTTT
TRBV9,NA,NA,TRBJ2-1,CASSVGVPYNEQFF,TGTGCCAGCAGCGTAGGGGTTCCCTACAATGAGCAGTTCTTC
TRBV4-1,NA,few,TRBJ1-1,CASSRGPLNTEAFF,TGCGCCAGCAGCCGGGGACCGTTGAACACTGAAGCTTTCTTT
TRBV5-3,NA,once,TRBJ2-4,CARSRQLADLTKGENIQYF,TGTGCCAGAAGCCGACAACTAGCCGACCTCACAAAGGGGGAGAACATTCAGTACTTC
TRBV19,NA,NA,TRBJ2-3,CASSMLAIGPDTQYF,TGTGCCAGTAGTATGTTGGCGATTGGCCCAGATACGCAGTATTTT
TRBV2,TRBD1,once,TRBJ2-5,CASRGDRIIETQYF,TGTGCCAGCAGGGGGGACAGGATAATCGAGACCCAGTACTTC
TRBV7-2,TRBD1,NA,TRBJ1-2,CASSLTGTGTNYGYTF,TGTGCCAGCAGCTTAACCGGGACAGGAACTAACTATGGCTACACCTTC
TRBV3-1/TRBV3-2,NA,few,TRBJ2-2,CASSQWTGELFF,TGTGCCAGCAGCCAGTGGACCGGGGAGCTGTTTTTT
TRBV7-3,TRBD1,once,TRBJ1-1,CASSLTPGGTEAFF,TGTGCCAGCAGCTTAACTCCAGGGGGCACTGAAGCTTTCTTT
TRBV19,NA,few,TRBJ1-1,CASKIRANTEAFF,TGTGCCAGTAAGATCAGGGCGAACACTGAAGCTTTCTTT
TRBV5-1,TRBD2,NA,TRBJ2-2,CASSTLAGVNTGELFF,TGCGCCAGCAGCACCCTAGCGGGGGTAAACACCGGGGAGCTGTTTTTT
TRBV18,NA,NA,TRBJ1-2,CASSPPRGSNYGYTF,TGTGCCAGCTCACCACCGAGGGGCTCCAACTATGGCTACACCTTC
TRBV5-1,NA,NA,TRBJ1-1,CASSSGYPNTEAFF,TGCGCCAGCAGCTCGGGCTACCCGAACACTGAAGCTTTCTTT
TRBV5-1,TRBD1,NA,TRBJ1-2,CASSLTGQVAYGYTF,TGCGCCAGCAGCTTGACTGGACAGGTGGCCTATGGCTACACCTTC
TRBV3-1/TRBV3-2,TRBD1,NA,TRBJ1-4,CASSQEKGAPAGEKLFF,TGTGCCAGCAGCCAAGAGAAGGGGGCACCCGCTGGTGAAAAACTGTTTTTT
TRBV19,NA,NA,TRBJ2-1,CASSIQFAEQFF,TGTGCCAGTAGTATACAGTTTGCTGAGCAGTTCTTC
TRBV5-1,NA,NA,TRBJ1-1,CASSFYDGGLAFF,TGCGCCAGCAGCTTCTATGATGGGGGGCTGGCTTTCTTT
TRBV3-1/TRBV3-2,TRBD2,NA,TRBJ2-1,CASSQGWMGGGEDEQFF,TGTGCCAGCAGCCAAGGTTGGATGGGCGGGGGTGAGGATGAGCAGTTCTTC
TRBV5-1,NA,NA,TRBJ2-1,CASSWRASYNEQFF,TGCGCCAGCAGCTGGCGGGCTTCCTACAATGAGCAGTTCTTC
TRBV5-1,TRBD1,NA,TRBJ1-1,CASSLGTGGSLEGNTEAFF,TGCGCCAGCAGCTTGGGGACAGGGGGCTCCTTAGAGGGAAACACTGAAGCTTTCTTT
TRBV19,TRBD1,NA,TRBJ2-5,CASSMSPRGQETQYF,TGTGCCAGTAGTATGTCCCCAAGGGGGCAGGAGACCCAGTACTTC